A selection of T cell receptor beta chains follows, all from one sample in a study of T cells after yellow fever vaccination. TCRdb reprocessed the 5' RACE reads via MiXCR and lists one record per CDR3 protein. The table records fewer than 350,000 distinct CDR3 sequences, approximately 4% of them present only once. This specimen was PBMCs, taken 15 days after the yellow fever booster vaccination. The receptors shown here come from a young man who received the YFV17D yellow fever vaccine. CDR3s include the opening cysteine and the closing phenylalanine or tryptophan. D genes are given only for firm matches. Some rows have no size entry. The others give once, few or many, or a class for an expanded clone.

j_gene,abundance,d_gene,v_gene,CDR3nt,CDR3aa
TRBJ1-5,.,.,TRBV20-1,TGCAGTGCCCTTAATTCCGCAGGGGATCTGCGCAATCAGCCCCAGCATTTT,CSALNSAGDLRNQPQHF
TRBJ1-2,.,TRBD1,TRBV5-1,TGCGCCAGCAGCTTGGGGTCAGGGGGCACCTATGGCTACACCTTC,CASSLGSGGTYGYTF
TRBJ2-5,many,.,TRBV7-2,TGTGCCAGCAGCTTAGTGGCGGGGTATGAGACCCAGTACTTC,CASSLVAGYETQYF
TRBJ2-5,many,.,TRBV12-3/TRBV12-4,TGTGCCAGCAGTTCTACAGGACTCCAAGAGACCCAGTACTTC,CASSSTGLQETQYF
TRBJ2-3,many,TRBD2,TRBV4-1,TGCGCCAGCAGCCAAGAAGGAGGTAGCGGGGGTGCAGATACGCAGTATTTT,CASSQEGGSGGADTQYF
TRBJ2-1,many,.,TRBV7-2,TGTGCCAGCAGACTCGGGGGATTGGACAATGAGCAGTTCTTC,CASRLGGLDNEQFF
TRBJ2-2,.,TRBD1,TRBV18,TGTGCCAGCTCACGACAGGGGGTTGGCACCGGGGAGCTGTTTTTT,CASSRQGVGTGELFF
TRBJ2-2,many,TRBD1,TRBV7-9,TGTGCCAGCAGTTACGGGGTGGGACAGCCGAACACCGGGGAGCTGTTTTTT,CASSYGVGQPNTGELFF
TRBJ2-2,many,.,TRBV7-9,TGTGCCAGCAGTTTAGGGCCCGGGGAGCTGTTTTTT,CASSLGPGELFF
TRBJ1-2,many,TRBD1,TRBV6-4,TGTGCCAGCAGTGACCCTTGGACAGGGTCTCATGGCTACACCTTC,CASSDPWTGSHGYTF
TRBJ1-3,many,.,TRBV5-1,TGCGCCAGCAGCCCCGAGGGGATCGGAAACACCATATATTTT,CASSPEGIGNTIYF
TRBJ1-3,many,.,TRBV10-3,TGTGCCATCAGTGAGTCGGGAAACACCATATATTTT,CAISESGNTIYF
TRBJ2-3,many,TRBD2,TRBV3-1,TGTGCCAGCACCTTGACTAGCGGGGGCACAGATACGCAGTATTTT,CASTLTSGGTDTQYF
TRBJ2-5,.,TRBD1,TRBV6-1,TGTGCCAGCAGTGAAGACAGGGGTGCGGAGACCCAGTACTTC,CASSEDRGAETQYF
TRBJ2-1,many,TRBD2,TRBV7-9,TGTGCCAGCAGCCCGGTAACTAGCGGGGGCAATGAGCAGTTCTTC,CASSPVTSGGNEQFF
TRBJ2-7,few,.,TRBV11-2,TGTGCCAGCAGCTTAACACAGGGAAGCTACGAGCAGTACTTC,CASSLTQGSYEQYF
TRBJ2-7,few,.,TRBV5-1,TGCGCCAGCAGCCTAAGAAACATAGGACACTCATACGAGCAGTACTTC,CASSLRNIGHSYEQYF
TRBJ1-1,many,.,TRBV12-3/TRBV12-4,TGTGCCAGCAGTTTTTCTACGGAACCGTGGACTGAAGCTTTCTTT,CASSFSTEPWTEAFF
TRBJ1-2,many,.,TRBV7-2,TGTGCTCGGGCGGGCCTCTATGGCTACACCTTC,CARAGLYGYTF
TRBJ1-6,many,.,TRBV7-2,TGTGCCAGCAGCTTGGCTCGGAATTCACCCCTCCACTTT,CASSLARNSPLHF
TRBJ2-2,.,.,TRBV30,TGTGCCTGGAGTGATTACGCAGGCACCGGGGAGCTATTTTTT,CAWSDYAGTGELFF
TRBJ2-1,.,TRBD2,TRBV5-4,TGTGCCAGCAGCTTGAATAGCGGGGGGGCTTACAATGAGCAGTTCTTC,CASSLNSGGAYNEQFF
TRBJ1-6,.,.,TRBV5-5,TGTGCCAGCAGCTTGCTGTCGGGCGGTTATAATTCACCCCTCCACTTT,CASSLLSGGYNSPLHF
TRBJ1-1,many,.,TRBV5-1,TGCGCCAGCAGCTTCGAGAGTGACGGCTACACTGAAGCTTTCTTT,CASSFESDGYTEAFF
TRBJ1-2,.,.,TRBV12-3/TRBV12-4,TGTGCCAGCAGTCCCAGCGTCTATGGCTACACCTTC,CASSPSVYGYTF
TRBJ2-2,many,.,TRBV5-1,TGCGCCAGCAGTACAGGACGGACCGGGGAGCTGTTTTTT,CASSTGRTGELFF
TRBJ2-7,many,.,TRBV5-1,TGCGCCAGCAGCTTGGTGACCGCTACCTACGAGCAGTACTTC,CASSLVTATYEQYF
TRBJ2-2,many,.,TRBV2,TGTGCCAGCAGTGACTACACCGGGGAGCTGTTTTTT,CASSDYTGELFF
TRBJ2-2,.,.,TRBV10-1,TGCGCCAGCGGGGAGGAAGCCACCGGGGAGCTGTTTTTT,CASGEEATGELFF
TRBJ1-5,.,.,TRBV6-1,TGTGCCAGCAGTGACGACACCCACCGAGGGGTATTGGGCAATCAGCCCCAGCATTTT,CASSDDTHRGVLGNQPQHF
TRBJ1-1,.,.,TRBV27,TGTGCCAGCAGTGGGCCCCTAGGAGCTTTCTTT,CASSGPLGAFF
TRBJ1-1,few,.,TRBV12-3/TRBV12-4,TGTGCCAGCACCTTGGAGGTGAACACTGAAGCTTTCTTT,CASTLEVNTEAFF
TRBJ2-1,few,.,TRBV9,TGTGCCAGCAGCGTAGGGGGGGCGCTAAGCAATGAGCAGTTCTTC,CASSVGGALSNEQFF
TRBJ2-6,.,TRBD1,TRBV6-2/TRBV6-3,TGTGCCAGCAGGGGGACAGTCTCTGGGGCCAACGTCCTGACTTTC,CASRGTVSGANVLTF
TRBJ1-5,few,TRBD1,TRBV7-2,TGTGCCAGCAGCTTAGCGGTGGGGACAGGGGTTCAGCCCCAGCATTTT,CASSLAVGTGVQPQHF
TRBJ1-5,many,.,TRBV7-2,TGTGCCAGCAGCTTACAGGGTTTTGGTCAGCCCCAGCATTTT,CASSLQGFGQPQHF
TRBJ2-7,many,TRBD1,TRBV7-9,TGTGCCAGCCGACAGGGTGCTGGGGACGAGCAGTACTTC,CASRQGAGDEQYF
TRBJ1-3,few,TRBD1,TRBV5-1,TGCGCCAGCAGCCCCCCAGCCGATGGACAGGGAGGTGGAAACACCATATATTTT,CASSPPADGQGGGNTIYF
TRBJ1-1,many,.,TRBV5-1,TGCGCCAGCAGCTTGGGGCTTCAAGCGAACACTGAAGCTTTCTTT,CASSLGLQANTEAFF
TRBJ2-5,few,TRBD1,TRBV7-7,TGTGCCAGCAGCCAGACAGGGGTTCAAGAGACCCAGTACTTC,CASSQTGVQETQYF
TRBJ2-7,many,.,TRBV5-1,TGCGCCAGCAGTGGAGATCCCTACGAGCAGTACTTC,CASSGDPYEQYF
TRBJ1-1,few,.,TRBV10-3,TGTGCCATCAGTGAGTCGGGCGGGGACACTGAAGCTTTCTTT,CAISESGGDTEAFF
TRBJ2-1,few,TRBD1,TRBV24-1,TGTGCCACCAGTGGCACCGGGACAGGAAATGAGCAGTTCTTC,CATSGTGTGNEQFF
TRBJ2-1,many,.,TRBV5-5,TGTGCCAGCAGCTTGGCAGATCCCAGGTCGGGGCAGTTCTTC,CASSLADPRSGQFF
TRBJ2-3,few,.,TRBV27,TGTGCCAGCAGTTTATATGGGTATTCCACAGATACGCAGTATTTT,CASSLYGYSTDTQYF
TRBJ1-5,.,.,TRBV20-1,TGCAGTGCTAGCATCATAGCGAGCAATCAGCCCCAGCATTTT,CSASIIASNQPQHF
TRBJ2-3,.,.,TRBV4-1,TGCGCCAGCAGCCAAGACTTGAATACGCAGTATTTT,CASSQDLNTQYF
TRBJ2-7,few,.,TRBV12-3/TRBV12-4,TGTGCCAGCGGGCTCACCGTGGGGGAGCAGTACTTC,CASGLTVGEQYF
TRBJ1-2,.,TRBD1,TRBV4-1,TGCGCCAGCAGCCAACGAGGGCAGGGGGCAATTTTCTATGGCTACACCTTC,CASSQRGQGAIFYGYTF
TRBJ1-3,.,.,TRBV7-4,TGTGCCAGCAGTCCGGACCTTTCCCTCTCTGGAAACACCATATATTTT,CASSPDLSLSGNTIYF
TRBJ2-2,many,.,TRBV2,TGTGCCAGCAGCGCCAATTACGCCCTCGGCGCCGGGGAGCTGTTTTTT,CASSANYALGAGELFF